This T cell receptor (beta chain) was observed in a study of shared clonotypes between healthy human individuals. Study findings and constraints: Naive subsets typically showed greater estimated richness than memory subsets. The sampled material consisted only of blood, and tissue repertoires are likely to differ.

The V gene lost 1 base and the J gene lost 5 bases, with 20 bases spanning the gap. In germline, CDR1 is LGHNA, CDR2 YSLEER. The CDR3 length is 17 residues. With regard to this clone: What it recognizes is unknown.

All donors were healthy HIV-negative adults lacking recent acute infections or vaccinations. Each subset's genomic DNA was split evenly across several immunoSEQ plates. Using immunoSEQ multiplex PCR, the repertoire was profiled, and TCRdb retains in-frame clones only, with some absent. This table has a few million clones, 85% to 95% appearing once. The sequencing sample was made of naive CD4+ T cells from PBMCs. Subset meaning: CD45RA+ positively selected. The chain is built from TRBV4-3 and TRBJ2-5; no clear D. This receptor was obtained from a man younger than 30 in good health. Some clones in this sample may be carry-over from other donors' samples. CDR3 residues: CASSQASEDEPTETQYF. The CDR3 DNA reads TGCGCCAGCAGCCAAGCCAGCGAGGACGAGCCTACGGAGACCCAGTACTTC.